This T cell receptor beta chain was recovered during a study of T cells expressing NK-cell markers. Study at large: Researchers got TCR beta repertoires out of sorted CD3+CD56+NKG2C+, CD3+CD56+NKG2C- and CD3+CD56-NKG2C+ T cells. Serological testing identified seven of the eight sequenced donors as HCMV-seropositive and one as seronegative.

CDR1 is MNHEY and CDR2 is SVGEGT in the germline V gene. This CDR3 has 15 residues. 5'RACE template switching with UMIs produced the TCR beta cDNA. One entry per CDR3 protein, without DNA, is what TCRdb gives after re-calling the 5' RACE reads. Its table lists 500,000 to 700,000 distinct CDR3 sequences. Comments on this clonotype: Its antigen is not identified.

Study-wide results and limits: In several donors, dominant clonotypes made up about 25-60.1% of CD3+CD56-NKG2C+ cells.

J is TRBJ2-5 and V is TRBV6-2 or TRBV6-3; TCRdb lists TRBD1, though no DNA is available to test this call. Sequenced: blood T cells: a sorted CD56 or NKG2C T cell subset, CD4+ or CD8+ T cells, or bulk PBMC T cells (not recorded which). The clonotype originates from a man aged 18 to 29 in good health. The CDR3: CASRDRARYQETQYF.